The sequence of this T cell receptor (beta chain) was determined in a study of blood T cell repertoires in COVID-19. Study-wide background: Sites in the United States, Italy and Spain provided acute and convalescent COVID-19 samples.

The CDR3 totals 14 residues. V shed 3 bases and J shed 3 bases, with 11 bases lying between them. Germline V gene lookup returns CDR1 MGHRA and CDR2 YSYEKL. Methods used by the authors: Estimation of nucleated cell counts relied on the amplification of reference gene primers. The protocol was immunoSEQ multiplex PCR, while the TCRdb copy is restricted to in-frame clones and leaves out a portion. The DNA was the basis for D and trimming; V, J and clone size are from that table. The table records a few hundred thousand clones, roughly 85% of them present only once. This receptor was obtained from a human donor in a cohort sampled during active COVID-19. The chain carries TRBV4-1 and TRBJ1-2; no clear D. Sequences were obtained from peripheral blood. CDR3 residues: CASSHPVRDYGYTF. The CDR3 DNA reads TGCGCCAGCAGCCACCCGGTGCGGGACTATGGCTACACCTTC.